This is a list of T cell receptor beta chains from one sample in a study of a mutant IDH1 vaccine in newly diagnosed glioma. TCRdb keeps only in-frame clones here, not all; method: immunoSEQ multiplex PCR. This sample has 55,000 to 70,000 clones, with about 86% found just once. The starting material was PBMCs, obtained from a glioma patient treated with radiotherapy, temozolomide or both. These receptors were obtained from a man aged 25 to 40 with glioma. Both conserved end residues are part of each CDR3. A D gene is named only where the DNA matches it firmly. Clone size is given for some rows only: seen once, a few or many times, or a class if the clone is expanded.

length	V	size	J	D	CDR3	DNA
14	TRBV27	.	TRBJ1-5	.	CASSPPGGNQPQHF	TGTGCCAGCAGTCCGCCAGGGGGCAATCAGCCCCAGCATTTT
18	TRBV5-6	.	TRBJ2-1	TRBD2	CASSPTGVAGAFYNEQFF	TGTGCCAGCAGCCCAACGGGGGTAGCGGGGGCCTTTTACAATGAGCAGTTCTTC
16	TRBV19	.	TRBJ1-5	.	CASSIPHRVPNQPQHF	TGTGCCAGTAGTATCCCCCACAGGGTACCCAATCAGCCCCAGCATTTT
14	TRBV30	.	TRBJ2-7	TRBD1	CAWSLDRGRGEQYF	TGTGCCTGGAGCCTAGACAGGGGGCGCGGCGAGCAGTACTTC
15	TRBV7-9	once	TRBJ2-5	.	CASSSNGVFPETQYF	TGTGCCAGCAGCTCAAATGGCGTATTCCCAGAGACCCAGTACTTC
14	TRBV2	.	TRBJ2-7	TRBD2	CASSVLAGVHEQYF	TGTGCCAGCAGTGTACTAGCGGGGGTTCACGAGCAGTACTTC
13	TRBV7-9	once	TRBJ2-6	.	CASSLPGANVLTF	TGTGCCAGCAGCTTGCCTGGGGCCAACGTCCTGACTTTC
10	TRBV20-1	.	TRBJ1-2	.	CSASRQGYTF	TGCAGTGCTAGTCGGCAGGGCTACACCTTC
15	TRBV6-5	.	TRBJ2-1	TRBD2	CASSYSGRGGNEQFF	TGTGCCAGCAGTTACTCGGGGCGGGGGGGCAATGAGCAGTTCTTC
15	TRBV28	.	TRBJ1-3	.	CASSLSTGPRNTIYF	TGTGCCAGCAGTTTATCCACAGGGCCGAGAAACACCATATATTTT
11	TRBV29-1	few	TRBJ2-5	.	CSVGTGSVVYF	.
17	TRBV5-1	.	TRBJ1-4	.	CASSFRDIRATNEKLFF	TGCGCCAGCAGCTTCCGGGACATAAGAGCAACTAATGAAAAACTGTTTTTT
13	TRBV7-9	.	TRBJ1-1	.	CASSLGQNTEAFF	TGTGCCAGCAGCTTAGGGCAAAACACTGAAGCTTTCTTT
12	TRBV7-8	.	TRBJ2-3	.	CASSPHTDTQYF	TGTGCCAGCAGCCCACACACAGATACGCAGTATTTT
17	TRBV7-9	.	TRBJ1-6	TRBD1	CASSSLGLGTGDSPLHF	TGTGCCAGCAGCTCTCTAGGGCTTGGGACAGGGGATTCACCCCTCCACTTT
15	TRBV11-2	.	TRBJ1-1	.	CASSRVVQLNTEAFF	TGTGCCAGCAGCCGAGTAGTTCAATTGAACACTGAAGCTTTCTTT
11	TRBV6-5	.	TRBJ2-2	.	CASRTLMQVFF	TGTGCCAGCAGGACCCTGATGCAGGTGTTTTTT
16	TRBV18	.	TRBJ2-1	.	CASSPRGDRRYNEQFF	TGTGCCAGCTCACCACGGGGGGACCGAAGGTACAATGAGCAGTTCTTC
16	TRBV4-2	.	TRBJ1-5	.	CASSQAVQGSNQPQHF	TGTGCCAGCAGCCAAGCAGTTCAGGGAAGCAATCAGCCCCAGCATTTT
14	TRBV25-1	once	TRBJ1-2	TRBD1	CASSDPTGVYGYTF	TGTGCCAGCAGTGATCCTACAGGGGTCTATGGCTACACCTTC
15	TRBV10-1	.	TRBJ2-7	TRBD1	CASSGSGTGPYGQYF	TGCGCCAGCAGCGGGTCTGGGACAGGGCCTTACGGGCAGTACTTC
14	TRBV19	.	TRBJ1-5	.	CASSPDSSNQPQHF	TGTGCCAGTAGTCCGGACAGTAGCAATCAGCCCCAGCATTTT
14	TRBV19	.	TRBJ1-1	.	CASKEGILNTEAFF	TGTGCCAGTAAGGAGGGGATTCTGAACACTGAAGCTTTCTTT
22	TRBV5-1	few	TRBJ2-6	.	CASSRMAGTKLTGGSGANVLTF	TGCGCCAGCAGCCGGATGGCCGGGACAAAACTAACCGGTGGCTCTGGGGCCAACGTCCTGACTTTC
14	TRBV9	.	TRBJ1-2	TRBD1	CASSRDRGDYGYTF	TGTGCCAGCAGCCGGGACAGGGGTGACTATGGCTACACCTTC
16	TRBV6-6	.	TRBJ1-1	TRBD1	CASSATKDRVNTEAFF	TGTGCCAGCAGCGCCACCAAGGACAGGGTGAACACTGAAGCTTTCTTT
13	TRBV6-5	few	TRBJ1-4	TRBD1	CASRPDRARELFF	TGTGCCAGCAGACCGGACAGGGCGCGGGAACTGTTTTTT
15	TRBV4-1	.	TRBJ2-5	TRBD2	CASGLAGSTQETQYF	TGCGCCAGCGGATTAGCGGGGAGTACCCAAGAGACCCAGTACTTC
13	TRBV6-5	.	TRBJ1-2	.	CASSDPANYGYTF	TGTGCCAGCAGTGACCCAGCTAACTATGGCTACACCTTC
15	TRBV15	few	TRBJ2-6	.	CATSRDGSGANVLTF	TGTGCCACCAGCAGAGATGGGTCTGGGGCCAACGTCCTGACTTTC
14	TRBV6-6	once	TRBJ1-1	.	CASSYGTRNTEAFF	TGTGCCAGCAGTTATGGGACCAGGAACACTGAAGCTTTCTTT
15	TRBV5-6	.	TRBJ1-5	.	CASSLLRGLNQPQHF	TGTGCCAGCAGCTTGTTGCGGGGTTTGAATCAGCCCCAGCATTTT
14	TRBV9	.	TRBJ2-5	.	CASSVGPIQETQYF	TGTGCCAGCAGCGTGGGACCTATACAAGAGACCCAGTACTTC
11	TRBV6-1	.	TRBJ1-4	.	CASSDPGTYDF	TGTGCCAGCAGTGACCCCGGGACCTACGATTTT
16	TRBV27	.	TRBJ1-5	TRBD1	CASSPLDRGANQPQHF	TGTGCCAGCAGTCCGCTGGACAGGGGGGCTAATCAGCCCCAGCATTTT
15	TRBV28	.	TRBJ2-7	TRBD1	CASSSSGTDSYEQYF	TGTGCCAGCAGTTCCTCCGGGACAGACTCCTACGAGCAGTACTTC
16	TRBV5-6	once	TRBJ2-7	TRBD1	CASSFYEGGVPYEQYF	TGTGCCAGCAGCTTTTATGAAGGGGGCGTACCCTACGAGCAGTACTTC